These 27 T cell receptor beta chains were sequenced from one sample in a study of shared T cell receptors in the human thymus. Method: immunoSEQ multiplex PCR; TCRdb's copy keeps in-frame clones and lacks some. The table shows roughly 550,000 clones, with around 82% occurring only once. The data also belong to a second study, concerning human thymus T cells.

Sequenced: thymocytes. Source of these receptors: a boy under three years old with a congenital heart defect.

This chain joins TRBV25-1 and TRBJ2-7, with D unclear. The CDR3 is 12 amino acids. CDR1 and CDR2 from the germline V gene are MGHDK and SYGVNS. V shed 1 base and J shed 3 bases, with 4 bases lying between them. The CDR3 reads CASSESHYEQYF. The DNA for the CDR3 is TGTGCCAGCAGTGAATCCCACTACGAGCAGTACTTC.

The chain couples TRBV10-1 to TRBJ2-7; D perhaps matches TRBD1 (5 bases). The germline V gene encodes CDR1 WNHNN and CDR2 SYGVQD (reference sequence). Trimming pared 7 bases from V and 0 bases from J, leaving 10 bases between. This CDR3 comprises 13 residues. In DNA, the CDR3 is TGCGCCAGCACTAACAGGTCCTCCTACGAGCAGTACTTC. This encodes CASTNRSSYEQYF.

The chain has TRBV4-3 and TRBJ2-2; 9 bases align to TRBD2. Germline V gene data show CDR1 as LGHNA and CDR2 as YSLEER. The CDR3 extends over 17 amino acids. With 0 bases clipped from V and 0 bases from J, the junction kept 2 bases outside the gene matches. In DNA, the CDR3 is TGCGCCAGCAGCCAAGATCCTAGCGGGACGAACACCGGGGAGCTGTTTTTT. Amino acid sequence: CASSQDPSGTNTGELFF.

The chain carries TRBV7-9 and TRBJ2-5; 9 nucleotides match TRBD1. The CDR3 totals 17 residues. Germline loops: CDR1 SEHNR, CDR2 FQNEAQ (reference sequence). V was clipped by 1 base and J by 4 bases; unmatched bases: 10. Here the CDR3 reads CASSLVTDRGLGETQYF. The CDR3 DNA reads TGTGCCAGCAGCTTAGTTACGGACAGGGGTTTGGGAGAGACCCAGTACTTC.

The chain combines TRBV5-1 with TRBJ1-1; D is uncertain. Per germline, CDR1 SGHRS and CDR2 YFSETQ. The CDR3 extends over 19 amino acids. The V and J ends lost 0 bases and 0 bases respectively, with 21 bases between them. The CDR3 loop is CASSLARDGSSSMNTEAFF. The CDR3, as DNA: TGCGCCAGCAGCTTGGCCCGTGACGGGTCCTCTTCAATGAACACTGAAGCTTTCTTT. The whole variable domain, remainder taken from reference TRBV5-1 and TRBJ1-1, is KAGVTQTPRYLIKTRGQQVTLSCSPISGHRSVSWYQQTPGQGLQFLFEYFSETQRNKGNFPGRFSGRQFSNSRSEMNVSTLELGDSALYLCASSLARDGSSSMNTEAFFGQGTRLTVV.

The chain employs TRBV6-1 and TRBJ1-4, with D possibly being TRBD1 (5 bases). Germline-derived CDR1 and CDR2 are MNHNS and SASEGT. The CDR3 is 16 amino acids. V lost 1 base, J lost 7 bases, and 16 bases lay in between. CDR3 DNA: TGTGCCAGCAGTGAAGTACGTGCAGGGTATAGTGAAAAACTGTTTTTT. It yields the protein CASSEVRAGYSEKLFF.

DNA of the CDR3: TGTGCCAGCAGTTCCCTCCTAAGCACAGATACGCAGTATTTT. Its protein product is CASSSLLSTDTQYF. V is TRBV27 and J is TRBJ2-3; D ambiguous. CDR1 is MNHEY and CDR2 is SMNVEV in the germline V gene (reference sequence). The CDR3 is made up of 14 amino acids. V was pared by 4 bases and J by 0 bases, with 8 bases between.

This chain joins TRBV4-2 and TRBJ1-3, with D perhaps TRBD1 (5 bases). V was shortened by 1 base and J by 1 base, with 14 bases between the two germline ends. The CDR3 is made up of 17 amino acids. CDR1 LGHNA and CDR2 YNFKEQ come from the germline V gene. The CDR3 spells CASSQATRDQSGNTIYF. The CDR3 coding sequence is TGTGCCAGCAGCCAAGCAACCAGGGATCAGTCTGGAAACACCATATATTTT.

The chain has TRBV11-3 and TRBJ2-7, with 7 bases lining up with TRBD1. Germline CDR1 SGHNT, CDR2 YENEEA. This CDR3 is 16 amino acids long. V gave up 5 bases and J gave up 3 bases; unmatched junction bases: 13. CDR3 region: CASSPEGAVGFYEQYF. The CDR3 DNA is TGTGCCAGCAGCCCCGAGGGGGCTGTCGGCTTCTACGAGCAGTACTTC.

CDR3 nucleotides: TGCGCCAGCAAAAACGGGGGATATCATGAGCAGTTCTTC. It translates to CASKNGGYHEQFF. The rearrangement links TRBV5-1 to TRBJ2-1, with D tentatively TRBD2 (6 bases). This CDR3 comprises 13 residues. Per the germline V gene, CDR1 is SGHRS and CDR2 is YFSETQ. Trimming removed 6 bases from V and 8 bases from J, with 15 bases in between.

This chain uses TRBV21-1 with TRBJ1-5. TRBV21-1 is assigned pseudogene status. CDR3 length equals 14 residues. DNA for the CDR3: TGTGCCAGCTCAAATGGAGGGACCAGTCAGCCCCAGCATTTT. Protein product: CASSNGGTSQPQHF.

The rearrangement joins TRBV4-3 to TRBJ1-4; D gene ambiguous. This CDR3 has 13 amino acids. The V end lost 4 bases, the J end lost 7 bases, and 10 bases lay between the germline ends. Germline lookup yields CDR1 LGHNA and CDR2 YSLEER. CDR3 region: CASSPQAFEKLFF. The CDR3, as DNA: TGCGCCAGCAGCCCCCAGGCCTTTGAAAAACTGTTTTTT.

V gene TRBV2 combines with J gene TRBJ2-1; 9 nucleotides line up with TRBD2. The CDR3 runs to 17 residues. The J segment lost 5 bases and the V segment lost 1 base, leaving 9 bases of the junction unmatched. Germline-derived CDR1 and CDR2 are SNHLY and FYNNEI. The CDR3 bases are TGTGCCAGCAGTGAAGGCCGGTGGCTAGCGGGGCACAATGAGCAGTTCTTC. Amino acids: CASSEGRWLAGHNEQFF.

This clone was found a few times. The chain links TRBV29-1 to TRBJ2-5, with D possibly matching TRBD2 (6 bases). CDR1 SQVTM and CDR2 ANQGSEA come from the germline V gene. The V end was cut by 4 bases, the J end by 1 base, with 7 bases between. The CDR3 length is 12 residues. The CDR3 nucleotides read TGCAGCGTTGCGGAGGGCCAAGAGACCCAGTACTTC. It is translated as CSVAEGQETQYF.

The CDR3 sequence is CASIRDRRKSEQYF. The CDR3 nucleotides are TGTGCCAGCATCCGGGACAGGAGGAAGTCCGAGCAGTACTTC. The J gene is TRBJ2-7, the V gene TRBV2; TRBD1 agrees at 8 bases. Germline lookup yields CDR1 SNHLY and CDR2 FYNNEI. V gave up 7 bases and J gave up 6 bases; unmatched junction bases: 11. The CDR3 is 14 amino acids.

The chain combines TRBV5-6 with TRBJ2-1; weak D call: TRBD2 (6 bases). V lost 0 bases and J lost 2, with 18 bases in between. This CDR3 comprises 18 residues. Germline V gene lookup returns CDR1 SGHDT and CDR2 YYEEEE. Here the CDR3 reads CASSLETGTLLTYNEQFF. Written as DNA, the CDR3 is TGTGCCAGCAGCTTGGAAACCGGGACTCTACTCACCTACAATGAGCAGTTCTTC. Full variable domain (remainder filled in from reference TRBV5-6 and TRBJ2-1): DAGVTQSPTHLIKTRGQQVTLRCSPKSGHDTVSWYQQALGQGPQFIFQYYEEEERQRGNFPDRFSGHQFPNYSSELNVNALLLGDSALYLCASSLETGTLLTYNEQFFGPGTRLTVL.

This chain joins TRBV7-9 and TRBJ1-4; D is perhaps TRBD1 (6 bases). Trimming removed 4 bases from V and 0 bases from J, with 12 bases in between. CDR1 is SEHNR and CDR2 is FQNEAQ in the germline V gene (reference sequence). The CDR3 runs 16 residues. The CDR3 nucleotides read TGTGCCAGCAGCTGGGGACATCTTGCAACTAATGAAAAACTGTTTTTT. The encoded protein is CASSWGHLATNEKLFF.

The chain combines TRBV14 with TRBJ2-7, with TRBD2 matching 9 bases. V dropped 0 bases and J dropped 0; count of bases not matched to a gene: 12. Germline values: CDR1 SGHDN, CDR2 FVKESK. CDR3 length: 19 amino acids. CDR3 nucleotides: TGTGCCAGCAGCCAAGAACGGCAGGCGGGAGGGACTAACTCCTACGAGCAGTACTTC. It encodes CASSQERQAGGTNSYEQYF.

The chain links TRBV4-3 to TRBJ1-1, with D maybe TRBD1 (5 bases). V was pared by 3 bases and J by 6 bases, with 23 bases between. This CDR3 has 17 residues. Germline loops: CDR1 LGHNA, CDR2 YSLEER. The CDR3: CASSQDRRGGRVPEAFF. CDR3 bases: TGCGCCAGCAGCCAGGACCGACGGGGAGGCAGGGTGCCTGAAGCTTTCTTT.

CDR3 DNA: TGTGCCAGCAGCTTAGACGGCGACAGGGGAACTCAGGAGCAGTACTTC. Translated: CASSLDGDRGTQEQYF. J is TRBJ2-7 and V is TRBV7-2; 8 nucleotides agree with TRBD1. V shed 1 base and J 7 bases; nucleotides not matched to a gene: 12. The CDR3 loop spans 16 amino acids. Germline CDR1 SGHTA, CDR2 FQGNSA.

The sample holds a few counts of this clone. V usage is TRBV27 and J usage is TRBJ2-1; TRBD2 agrees at 7 bases. The V segment lost 0 bases and the J segment 5 bases; nucleotides outside the gene matches: 4. The CDR3 contains 15 residues. Germline V lookup: CDR1 MNHEY, CDR2 SMNVEV (reference sequence). CDR3 bases: TGTGCCAGCAGTTTATCTAGCGGGCGGGACAATGAGCAGTTCTTC. This encodes CASSLSSGRDNEQFF.

Only one count was recorded for this clone. V gene TRBV6-5 combines with J gene TRBJ2-4, with 7 positions matching TRBD1. Germline V gene sequence: CDR1 MNHEY, CDR2 SVGAGI. The trim removed 2 bases at V and 8 bases at J, leaving 9 bases unmatched. The CDR3 extends over 15 amino acids. CDR3 protein: CASSYDGRGRDIQYF. The CDR3, as DNA: TGTGCCAGCAGTTACGATGGCAGGGGGAGAGACATTCAGTACTTC.

The DNA for the CDR3 is TGTGCCAGCAGCGCGCCCCGGAGGAAAGCAGATACGCAGTATTTT. As protein: CASSAPRRKADTQYF. This sequence joins TRBV9 and TRBJ2-3; possible D gene TRBD2, 5 bases. Germline values: CDR1 SGDLS, CDR2 YYNGEE. The germline V and J ends were trimmed by 3 bases and 4 bases, with 15 bases remaining between them. This CDR3 spans 15 amino acids. Together with reference TRBV9 and TRBJ2-3, the CDR3 gives the full variable domain: DSGVTQTPKHLITATGQRVTLRCSPRSGDLSVYWYQQSLDQGLQFLIQYYNGEERAKGNILERFSAQQFPDLHSELNLSSLELGDSALYFCASSAPRRKADTQYFGPGTRLTVL.

The J gene is TRBJ2-1, the V gene TRBV9; TRBD2 is a possible D gene (7 bases). V lost 4 bases and J lost 7, with 21 bases in between. Germline V gives CDR1 SGDLS, CDR2 YYNGEE. The CDR3 is 16 amino acids. CDR3 region: CASSSKTSLDRNEQFF. The CDR3 region has the DNA TGTGCCAGCAGCTCCAAGACTAGCCTCGACAGGAATGAGCAGTTCTTC.

The chain is built from TRBV4-3 and TRBJ1-5; D possibly corresponds to TRBD1 (6 bases). The length of the CDR3 is 18 residues. V lost 2 bases and J 3 bases, leaving 20 bases between the germline ends. The V gene's germline CDR1 is LGHNA and CDR2 YSLEER. This CDR3 reads CASSQRLPNEGDNQPQHF. The CDR3 region has the DNA TGCGCCAGCAGCCAAAGATTGCCTAATGAGGGGGACAATCAGCCCCAGCATTTT.

This chain connects TRBV4-3 to TRBJ2-7, with a tentative D call TRBD1 (6 bases). Germline CDR1 LGHNA, CDR2 YSLEER. This CDR3 spans 17 amino acids. Trimming took off 0 bases at V and 3 bases at J, with 18 bases between the two ends. This chain's CDR3 is CASSQDPQGSPFYEQYF. In nucleotides, the CDR3 is TGCGCCAGCAGCCAAGATCCCCAGGGGTCCCCCTTCTACGAGCAGTACTTC.

This clone was detected once. The rearrangement links TRBV7-2 to TRBJ1-1, with D unresolved. The CDR3 contains 13 residues. V was shortened by 7 bases and J by 6 bases, with 15 bases between the two germline ends. The V gene's germline CDR1 is SGHTA and CDR2 FQGNSA. Here the CDR3 DNA reads TGTGCCAGCATCCCCTCCCCCTCCCCTGAAGCTTTCTTT. Encoded protein: CASIPSPSPEAFF.